This TCR beta chain was sequenced in a study of control samples from healthy donors and cancer patients (dated by TCRdb to the early 2020s). Trimming costs V 6 bases and J 12 bases, and their ends lie 15 bases apart. The CDR3 starts with the cysteine, ends with the phenylalanine, and has 11 residues. Kept here is only the CDR3 DNA, which spans 33 bases and is read in frame from base 1. Based on the germline V gene (reference sequence), the CDR1 and CDR2 sequences are DFQATT and SNEGSKA. Libraries were constructed by the immunoSEQ multiplex PCR assay. TCRdb provides this immuneACCESS table in a form limited to in-frame rearrangements. Some clones are lacking; in checked studies, under half of them reflect an unresolved V gene, and why the rest are absent is not known. The sample data list around 53,000 clones, and about nine tenths of these were observed just once. Clones ranked in the top ten supply around 15% of the sample.

As concerns this clone: Its antigen is unknown. No qualities accompany the bases; no much larger clone lies one base away.

The source of this sequence is a man aged 55 to 70 with head and neck cancer. Rearrangement joined TRBV20-1 to TRBJ2-1, with the D gene not clear enough to name. Input material: PBMCs. The DNA sequence is TGCAGTGCCAGACTTCTCCTTGGGCAGTTCTTC. Its protein product is CSARLLLGQFF.